These T cell receptor beta chains were read from a single sample in a study of blood T cell repertoires in COVID-19. Sequencing used immunoSEQ multiplex PCR; TCRdb keeps in-frame clones, though not all of them. Here the sample spans 70,000 to 100,000 clones, over 70% being singletons. Sequencing was done on a sample of peripheral blood. The source is a woman aged 45-65 years with acute or convalescent COVID-19. Each CDR3 is given with its conserved first and last residue. A D gene is named only where the DNA matches it firmly. Rows may omit the clone size; those that give it use once, few, many or a size class.

size,D,J,V,length,CDR3,DNA
-,TRBD2,TRBJ2-3,TRBV2,17,CASNLGLAGTSTDTQYF,TGTGCCAGCAATCTTGGACTAGCGGGGACTAGCACAGATACGCAGTATTTT
-,TRBD1,TRBJ2-3,TRBV10-3,14,CATRTGAVTDTQYF,TGTGCCACACGGACAGGGGCGGTCACAGATACGCAGTATTTT
-,TRBD1,TRBJ2-1,TRBV3-1/TRBV3-2,16,CASSQDQGAATNEQFF,TGTGCCAGCAGCCAAGATCAGGGGGCGGCCACCAATGAGCAGTTCTTC
-,-,TRBJ2-1,TRBV6-5,14,CASRDDKTYNEQFF,TGTGCCAGCAGAGACGACAAAACCTACAATGAGCAGTTCTTC
-,-,TRBJ2-7,TRBV19,16,CASSIEPGLRSYEQYF,TGTGCCAGTAGTATAGAACCCGGCCTGAGGAGCTACGAGCAGTACTTC
-,-,TRBJ1-1,TRBV19,15,CASSTSDREITEAFF,TGTGCCAGTAGTACCTCGGACAGAGAGATCACTGAAGCTTTCTTT
-,-,TRBJ1-3,TRBV7-2,17,CASSLFPHTGSGNTIYF,TGTGCCAGCAGCTTATTTCCCCATACAGGGTCTGGAAACACCATATATTTT
few,-,TRBJ1-2,TRBV5-1,15,CASSLGQQGIYGYTF,TGCGCCAGCAGCTTGGGACAGCAGGGGATCTATGGCTACACCTTC
-,-,TRBJ1-6,TRBV27,16,CASSFIRATYNSPLHF,TGTGCCAGCAGTTTTATCAGGGCTACCTATAATTCACCCCTCCACTTT
-,-,TRBJ1-2,TRBV9,14,CASSSAGVIRGYTF,TGTGCCAGCAGCTCCGCAGGGGTAATTCGGGGCTACACCTTC
-,-,TRBJ1-1,TRBV2,15,CASSVQGIMNTEAFF,TGTGCCAGCAGCGTACAGGGAATCATGAACACTGAAGCTTTCTTT
-,-,TRBJ2-5,TRBV28,18,CASSSLIRRDFTQETQYF,TGTGCCAGCAGTTCATTGATCAGAAGGGACTTCACCCAAGAGACCCAGTACTTC
-,-,TRBJ1-4,TRBV3-1/TRBV3-2,14,CASSQGPGGEKLFF,TGTGCCAGCAGCCAAGGACCCGGGGGTGAAAAACTGTTTTTT
few,-,TRBJ2-2,TRBV19,16,CASSIYLTGNTGELFF,TGTGCCAGTAGTATATACCTGACAGGAAACACCGGGGAGCTGTTTTTT
-,TRBD1,TRBJ1-6,TRBV9,15,CASSVAAQGNSPLHF,TGTGCCAGCAGCGTAGCTGCACAGGGGAATTCACCCCTCCACTTT
-,-,TRBJ1-5,TRBV2,14,CASSPPGMGQPQHF,TGTGCCAGCAGCCCACCAGGGATGGGGCAGCCCCAGCATTTT
-,TRBD1,TRBJ1-5,TRBV5-6,16,CASSFSTGGAAQPQHF,TGTGCCAGCAGTTTTAGTACAGGGGGCGCGGCTCAGCCCCAGCATTTT
-,-,TRBJ2-7,TRBV5-4,13,CASSLTPEKEQYF,TGTGCCAGCAGCTTGACTCCCGAGAAGGAGCAGTACTTC
-,TRBD1,TRBJ2-7,TRBV14,14,CASSLRTGTYEQYF,TGTGCCAGCAGCCTTCGGACAGGCACCTACGAGCAGTACTTC
-,-,TRBJ1-2,TRBV9,13,CASGGTDNYGYTF,TGTGCCAGCGGAGGGACGGATAACTATGGCTACACCTTC
-,-,TRBJ2-5,TRBV7-2,15,CASSSLTGPQETQYF,TGTGCCAGCAGTTCCTTGACAGGACCCCAAGAGACCCAGTACTTC
-,-,TRBJ1-1,TRBV10-3,12,CAISPDRREAFF,TGTGCCATCAGCCCCGACAGGCGAGAAGCTTTCTTT
-,TRBD1,TRBJ1-5,TRBV6-6,12,CAIGQGGQPQHF,TGTGCCATCGGACAGGGAGGTCAGCCCCAGCATTTT
-,-,TRBJ1-1,TRBV9,15,CASSVIQGGFTEAFF,TGTGCCAGCAGCGTAATACAGGGTGGGTTTACTGAAGCTTTCTTT
few,-,TRBJ1-1,TRBV2,14,CASLPGQWNTEAFF,TGTGCCAGTCTTCCGGGACAATGGAACACTGAAGCTTTCTTT
-,-,TRBJ1-4,TRBV6-5,14,CASRTPKVGEKLFF,TGTGCCAGCAGGACACCAAAAGTGGGTGAAAAACTGTTTTTT
-,-,TRBJ1-5,TRBV28,15,CASSLQRSFLQPQHF,TGTGCCAGCAGTTTACAGAGGTCTTTCCTGCAGCCCCAGCATTTT
-,TRBD2,TRBJ2-1,TRBV28,15,CASSLVSGGGGEQFF,TGTGCCAGCAGCCTTGTTAGCGGGGGTGGCGGAGAGCAGTTCTTC
-,TRBD1,TRBJ2-1,TRBV11-2,14,CASSLGQGANEQFF,TGTGCCAGCAGTCTAGGACAGGGTGCAAATGAGCAGTTCTTC
-,TRBD1,TRBJ2-3,TRBV2,16,CASSEATGVFTDTQYF,TGTGCCAGCAGTGAAGCGACAGGGGTATTCACAGATACGCAGTATTTT
-,TRBD1,TRBJ2-3,TRBV19,14,CASSMGQGTDTQYF,TGTGCCAGTAGTATGGGACAGGGCACAGATACGCAGTATTTT
few,-,TRBJ1-5,TRBV6-5,14,CASSPQQGPPSQHF,TGTGCCAGCAGTCCCCAACAGGGCCCTCCGTCCCAGCATTTT
-,-,TRBJ2-7,TRBV2,14,CATDQGPQSYEQYF,TGTGCCACCGACCAGGGTCCCCAATCCTACGAGCAGTACTTC
-,-,TRBJ1-6,TRBV11-2,15,CASSLAPGANSPLHF,TGTGCCAGCAGCTTAGCGCCAGGGGCTAACTCACCCCTCCACTTT
-,TRBD1,TRBJ1-5,TRBV19,16,CASSLWTGSGHQPQHF,TGTGCCAGTAGTTTGTGGACAGGGAGCGGCCATCAGCCCCAGCATTTT
once,TRBD1,TRBJ2-7,TRBV3-1/TRBV3-2,14,CASSPRQGAYEQYF,TGTGCCAGCAGTCCGAGACAGGGGGCCTACGAGCAGTACTTC
-,TRBD2,TRBJ2-3,TRBV18,15,CASSPSGGSTDTQYF,TGTGCCAGCTCACCTAGCGGGGGTAGCACAGATACGCAGTATTTT
-,TRBD1,TRBJ1-2,TRBV3-1/TRBV3-2,14,CASSQGTGGHGYTF,TGTGCCAGCAGCCAGGGGACAGGGGGCCATGGCTACACCTTC
few,-,TRBJ1-5,TRBV3-1/TRBV3-2,15,CASSGARDSNQPQHF,TGTGCCAGCAGCGGGGCCAGAGATAGCAATCAGCCCCAGCATTTT
-,-,TRBJ1-2,TRBV2,13,CASRKGLNYGYTF,TGTGCCAGCAGAAAGGGACTGAACTATGGCTACACCTTC
-,-,TRBJ1-5,TRBV6-1,16,CASSGVGRYSNQPQHF,TGTGCCAGCAGTGGCGTGGGGCGATATAGCAATCAGCCCCAGCATTTT
few,TRBD1,TRBJ2-7,TRBV7-6,16,CASSPRGQGKFYEQYF,TGTGCCAGCAGCCCTAGGGGACAGGGAAAGTTCTACGAGCAGTACTTC
-,-,TRBJ2-7,TRBV6-4,16,CASSHPQDRSSYEQYF,TGTGCCAGCAGCCACCCACAGGACCGTTCCTCCTACGAGCAGTACTTC
few,TRBD1,TRBJ2-3,TRBV5-1,16,CASSLGQGLSTDTQYF,TGCGCCAGCAGCTTGGGACAGGGCCTGAGCACAGATACGCAGTATTTT
once,-,TRBJ2-7,TRBV6-5,12,CASSQQGYEQYF,TGTGCCAGCAGTCAACAGGGCTACGAGCAGTACTTC
few,TRBD1,TRBJ1-4,TRBV6-5,15,CASTPGQSSNEKLFF,TGTGCCAGCACCCCGGGACAGTCTTCTAATGAAAAACTGTTTTTT
-,-,TRBJ1-5,TRBV7-9,16,CASSPTGFDGNQPQHF,TGTGCCAGCAGCCCCACCGGGTTTGATGGCAATCAGCCCCAGCATTTT
-,-,TRBJ2-5,TRBV6-5,14,CASSSNRVQETQYF,TGTGCCAGCAGCAGTAACAGGGTCCAAGAGACCCAGTACTTC
-,TRBD2,TRBJ2-1,TRBV27,16,CASSRLAGGFMDEQFF,TGTGCCAGCAGTCGACTAGCGGGGGGGTTTATGGATGAGCAGTTCTTC
-,TRBD1,TRBJ2-7,TRBV28,16,CASSLPGQGKGYEQYF,TGTGCCAGCAGTTTACCCGGACAGGGGAAGGGCTACGAGCAGTACTTC